This paragraph covers one TCR beta chain sequence. Its antigen is not identified. Using immunoSEQ multiplex PCR, the repertoire was profiled, and TCRdb retains in-frame clones only, with some absent. The data show 100,000 or so clones, around 84% seen once. The sample belongs to a study of T cell responses to AZD1222 COVID-19 vaccine. Whole-study context: Pooled in the analysis were second doses at about 4 or about 12 weeks. Study-wide results and limits: Of spike-specific TCRs, nearly half reportedly target regions left unmutated in variants. Increased Spike-specific TCR breadth and depth were observed after two AZD1222 doses. In a largely white British group with more females than males, clonal diversity was possibly underestimated.

Germline CDR1 reads MDHEN; CDR2 reads SYDVKM. V was clipped by 3 bases and J by 5 bases, with 4 bases between them. The CDR3 runs 12 residues. The chain links TRBV28 to TRBJ1-4; D not certain. This sequence originates from an adult in good health. The sequenced sample was peripheral blood, obtained on day 0 of AZD1222 vaccination. CDR3 nucleotides: TGTGCCAGCAGTTTGCTAAATGAAAAACTGTTTTTT. Translating it yields CASSLLNEKLFF.